This TCR beta chain originates from a study of blood T cell repertoires in COVID-19. Background on the study: COVID-19 samples from acute and convalescent phases originated in the United States, Italy and Spain. T cells, B-cell-depleted T cells, or PBMCs provided the cDNA or gDNA that served as material.

Authors' data handling: Amplified reference gene primers provided the basis for estimating nucleated cell counts. Profiling relied on immunoSEQ multiplex PCR, and the TCRdb table lists in-frame clones only, not all of them. That table supplies the V and J calls and clone size; D and trimming were determined from the DNA. The data hold about 220,000 clones, with roughly nine tenths observed a single time. The source material was peripheral blood. This sequence was found in a man between 40 and 49 years old with active or convalescent COVID-19.

CDR3: CASSSVLEGYGYTF. The CDR3 bases are TGTGCCAGCAGTTCGGTCCTGGAGGGCTATGGCTACACCTTC. The chain couples TRBV27 to TRBJ1-2; D unresolved. The V end lost 4 bases, the J end lost 4 bases, and 13 bases lay between the germline ends. The CDR3 spans 14 residues. Per the germline V gene, CDR1 is MNHEY and CDR2 is SMNVEV (reference sequence).